The 20 T cell receptor beta chains below were found in one sample sequenced in a study of PD-1 blockade in classical Hodgkin lymphoma. Relapse after autologous stem cell transplantation occurred in every patient, and brentuximab vedotin exposure varied. Assay: immunoSEQ multiplex PCR; the TCRdb copy retains only in-frame clones and omits some. The sample shows 20,000 to 25,000 clones, around four fifths of them seen only once. This specimen was peripheral blood mononuclear cells (PBMCs), taken before the second cycle of nivolumab. Every receptor here comes from a human donor with classical Hodgkin lymphoma.

The rearrangement joins TRBV5-1 to TRBJ2-2; the match to TRBD2 covers 11 bases. This CDR3 has 18 amino acids. Trimming removed 0 bases from V and 3 bases from J; junction bases left unmatched: 7. CDR1 and CDR2 (germline): SGHRS, YFSETQ. The CDR3 DNA is TGCGCCAGCAGCTTGGTTGGAACTAGCGGGGGATACACCGGGGAGCTGTTTTTT. This encodes CASSLVGTSGGYTGELFF.

The V and J genes are TRBV13 and TRBJ1-2, with 10 bases matching TRBD1. The CDR3 spans 14 residues. Germline loops: CDR1 PRHDT, CDR2 FYEKMQ (reference sequence). Germline trimming cut 4 bases from V and 8 bases from J; bases unmatched to any gene: 7. CDR3 bases: TGTGCCAGCAGCTCGCCGGGACAGGGGCCCGGCTACACCTTC. This gives the protein CASSSPGQGPGYTF.

V and J are TRBV6-6 and TRBJ1-1, with D unclear. Germline V CDR1 and CDR2: MNHNY, SVGAGI (reference sequence). CDR3 length: 13 amino acids. V was shortened by 1 base and J by 5 bases, with 8 bases between the two germline ends. In DNA form, the CDR3 reads TGTGCCAGCAGTTACTTATCCACGACTGAAGCTTTCTTT. Translated, it gives CASSYLSTTEAFF.

The genes are TRBV18 and TRBJ1-4; D gene ambiguous. There are 14 residues in the CDR3. The V end was cut by 1 base, the J end by 5 bases, with 8 bases between. Per germline, CDR1 KGHSH and CDR2 LQKENI. CDR3 sequence reads: CASSPRAMNEKLFF. The CDR3 DNA reads as TGTGCCAGCTCACCACGGGCCATGAATGAAAAACTGTTTTTT.

This chain joins TRBV6-5 and TRBJ2-1; 7 bases map to TRBD1. This CDR3 is built from 15 residues. V dropped 2 bases and J dropped 8; count of bases not matched to a gene: 9. Germline-derived CDR1 and CDR2 are MNHEY and SVGAGI. CDR3 residues: CASSYNGQVGDEQFF. As DNA, the CDR3 is TGTGCCAGCAGTTACAACGGACAGGTCGGAGATGAGCAGTTCTTC.

The chain uses TRBV25-1 and TRBJ1-6, with no clear D. The V gene's germline CDR1 is MGHDK and CDR2 SYGVNS. V gave up 5 bases and J gave up 9 bases, with 14 bases separating them. The CDR3 runs 14 residues. CDR3 DNA: TGTGCCAGCAGTCTCATCGAGGTGACTTCACCCCTCCACTTT. This translates into CASSLIEVTSPLHF.

This chain joins TRBV11-2 and TRBJ2-4; 7 bases map to TRBD2. The CDR3 loop spans 15 amino acids. The ends lost 0 bases at V and 9 bases at J; junction bases unmatched: 8. Germline CDR1 is SGHAT and CDR2 is FQNNGV. CDR3 coding DNA: TGTGCCAGCAGCTTAGAGGGCGGGAGTGGAATCATTCAGTACTTC. Protein: CASSLEGGSGIIQYF.

This clone occurred a few times. The chain combines TRBV27 with TRBJ1-2, with a tentative D call TRBD1 (6 bases). V lost 6 bases to trimming and J lost 8 bases, with 13 bases between them. CDR1 and CDR2 from the germline V gene are MNHEY and SMNVEV (reference sequence). The CDR3 extends over 12 amino acids. The DNA for the CDR3 is TGTGCCAGCAGCCTCCCAGGGGACGGCTACACCTTC. This gives the protein CASSLPGDGYTF.

The rearrangement joins TRBV5-4 to TRBJ2-3; 7 bases line up with TRBD1. CDR3 size: 15 residues. Germline V gives CDR1 SGHNT, CDR2 YYREEE (reference sequence). The junction had 9 bases not matched to a gene; V was cut back by 4 bases and J by 4 bases. CDR3 nucleotide sequence: TGTGCCAGCAGCAAAATTGGGACAGCTCCAGATACGCAGTATTTT. Protein: CASSKIGTAPDTQYF.

This clone came up a few times. This rearrangement joins TRBV29-1 to TRBJ2-5; 8 bases match TRBD1. V lost 0 bases, J lost 5 bases, and 8 bases stayed unmatched. This CDR3 has 15 amino acids. Per the germline V gene, CDR1 is SQVTM and CDR2 is ANQGSEA. CDR3 in amino acids: CSVEENGQGVETQYF. The CDR3 nucleotides read TGCAGCGTTGAAGAAAATGGACAGGGCGTGGAGACCCAGTACTTC.

The chain is built from TRBV6-6 and TRBJ1-6, with 7 positions matching TRBD1. V shed 0 bases, J shed 5 bases, and the junction held 4 bases outside the gene matches. The CDR3 spans 16 residues. In germline, CDR1 is MNHNY, CDR2 SVGAGI (reference sequence). The CDR3 loop reads CASSYSMGQNNSPLHF. In DNA, the CDR3 is TGTGCCAGCAGTTACTCTATGGGACAGAATAATTCACCCCTCCACTTT.

This clone was seen a few times. An end of the junction differs from the germline gene, which may be a read error. The rearrangement joins TRBV7-8 to TRBJ1-2, with 8 bases identical to TRBD1. The CDR3 covers 13 residues. Germline lookup yields CDR1 SGHVS and CDR2 FQNEAQ. CDR3 region: CASSPRPTGVGSF. The CDR3 nucleotides read TGTGCCAGCAGCCCTAGACCGACAGGGGTTGGAAGCTTC.

This sequence joins TRBV29-1 and TRBJ1-2, with D possibly being TRBD1 (6 bases). Germline values: CDR1 SQVTM, CDR2 ANQGSEA. The CDR3 sequence is 13 residues long. Trimming removed 1 base from V and 7 bases from J, with 13 bases in between. CDR3 coding DNA: TGCAGCGTTGAAGGCGGGGGGGCGGGTGGCTACACCTTC. It codes for CSVEGGGAGGYTF.

This rearrangement joins TRBV21-1 to TRBJ2-1; TRBD1, as called in the table, went unchecked against the DNA. TRBV21-1 corresponds to a pseudogene. This CDR3 is built from 16 residues. The CDR3 coding sequence is TGTGCCAGCAGCAAAGTGATAAGAAGGGGATACAATGAGCAGTTCTTC. This gives the protein CASSKVIRRGYNEQFF.

This clone occurred once. The rearrangement links TRBV6-5 to TRBJ2-7; 8 bases line up with TRBD2. Germline CDR1 reads MNHEY; CDR2 reads SVGAGI. CDR3 length: 15 residues. The J segment lost 3 bases and the V segment lost 8 bases, leaving 12 bases of the junction unmatched. The CDR3 coding sequence is TGTGCCAGCCGAGGTTCCGGGACTAGTTTCTACGAGCAGTACTTC. Translated, it gives CASRGSGTSFYEQYF.

The rearrangement joins TRBV11-3 to TRBJ2-1; 8 bases map to TRBD2. The germline CDR1 and CDR2 sequences are SGHNT and YENEEA. V lost 4 bases, J lost 5 bases, and 4 bases stayed unmatched. The CDR3 runs 14 residues. CDR3 protein: CASSWGLGNNEQFF. The CDR3 DNA is TGTGCCAGCAGCTGGGGACTAGGGAACAATGAGCAGTTCTTC.

This sequence joins TRBV7-9 and TRBJ1-4; D remains ambiguous. The CDR3 extends over 13 amino acids. Germline CDR1 is SEHNR and CDR2 is FQNEAQ (reference sequence). Trimming removed 1 base at V and 12 bases at J, with 12 bases between. CDR3 nucleotide sequence: TGTGCCAGCAGCTTAGTCGCGCAGCAGGAACTGTTTTTT. The encoded protein is CASSLVAQQELFF. The full variable domain, rest sourced from reference TRBV7-9 and TRBJ1-4, is DTGVSQNPRHKITKRGQNVTFRCDPISEHNRLYWYRQTLGQGPEFLTYFQNEAQLEKSRLLSDRFSAERPKGSFSTLEIQRTEQGDSAMYLCASSLVAQQELFFGSGTQLSVL.

The chain has TRBV7-9 and TRBJ2-1; D may be TRBD1 or TRBD2 (7 bases each). The CDR3 covers 14 residues. CDR1 SEHNR and CDR2 FQNEAQ come from the germline V gene (reference sequence). Trimming shortened V by 5 bases and J by 5 bases, and 13 bases separated the two germline ends. CDR3 in DNA: TGTGCCAGCAGCCCAGGGGGGGCTAACAATGAGCAGTTCTTC. It codes for CASSPGGANNEQFF.

This clone was seen only once. The chain couples TRBV6-6 to TRBJ1-4; D uncertain. Germline CDR1 reads MNHNY; CDR2 reads SVGAGI (reference sequence). This CDR3 contains 11 residues. The V end lost 6 bases, the J end lost 14 bases, and 13 bases lay between the germline ends. CDR3 sequence: CASSPQRKLFF. The CDR3 nucleotides are TGTGCCAGCAGCCCACAGCGCAAGCTGTTTTTT.

This clone was seen just once. CDR3 amino acids: CASSQRTGLYSNQPQHF. In nucleotides, the CDR3 is TGTGCCAGCAGCCAGAGGACAGGGCTATATAGCAATCAGCCCCAGCATTTT. The V call is TRBV7-2, the J call TRBJ1-5; 8 bases are shared with TRBD1. V was clipped by 5 bases and J by 0 bases; unmatched bases: 9. Germline V lookup: CDR1 SGHTA, CDR2 FQGNSA. This CDR3 has 17 residues.